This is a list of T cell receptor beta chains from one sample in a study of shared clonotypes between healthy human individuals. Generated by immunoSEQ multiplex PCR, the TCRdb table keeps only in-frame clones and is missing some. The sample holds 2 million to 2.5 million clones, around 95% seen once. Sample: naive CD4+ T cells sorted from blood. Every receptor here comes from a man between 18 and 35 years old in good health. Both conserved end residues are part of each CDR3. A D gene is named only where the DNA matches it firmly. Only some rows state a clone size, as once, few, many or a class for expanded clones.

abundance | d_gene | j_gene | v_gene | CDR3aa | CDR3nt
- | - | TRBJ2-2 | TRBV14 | CASSLRKGTGELFF | TGTGCCAGCAGCCTAAGAAAAGGCACCGGGGAGCTGTTTTTT
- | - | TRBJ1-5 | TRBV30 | CAWSVQRQPQHF | TGTGCCTGGAGTGTACAGCGCCAGCCCCAGCATTTT
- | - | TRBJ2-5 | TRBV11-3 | CASSFRTQETQYF | TGTGCCAGCAGCTTCAGGACCCAAGAGACCCAGTACTTC
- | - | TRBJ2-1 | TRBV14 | CASSLLGSYNEQFF | TGTGCCAGCAGCCTTCTAGGGTCCTACAATGAGCAGTTCTTC
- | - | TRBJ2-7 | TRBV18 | CASSQADHEQYF | TGTGCCAGCTCACAGGCAGATCACGAGCAGTACTTC
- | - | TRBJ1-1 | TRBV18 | CASSPQAQNTEAFF | TGTGCCAGCTCACCACAGGCACAAAACACTGAAGCTTTCTTT
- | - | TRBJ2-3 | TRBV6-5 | CASSKAGHNTDTQYF | TGTGCCAGCAGTAAGGCCGGACACAACACAGATACGCAGTATTTT
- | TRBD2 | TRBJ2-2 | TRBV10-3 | CAISTSGGNTGELFF | TGTGCCATCAGTACTAGCGGGGGGAACACCGGGGAGCTGTTTTTT
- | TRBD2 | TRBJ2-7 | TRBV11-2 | CASSFFPSGRINEQYF | TGTGCCAGCAGCTTCTTCCCTAGCGGGAGAATCAACGAGCAGTACTTC
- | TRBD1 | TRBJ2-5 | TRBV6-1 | CASSTGGNIQETQYF | TGTGCCAGCAGTACAGGGGGAAATATCCAAGAGACCCAGTACTTC
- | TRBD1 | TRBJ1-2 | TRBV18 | CASSPDRDLGYTF | TGTGCCAGCTCACCGGACAGGGACCTCGGCTACACCTTC
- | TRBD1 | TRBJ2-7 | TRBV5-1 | CASSSTGGGSYEQYF | TGCGCCAGCAGCTCTACAGGGGGAGGCTCCTACGAGCAGTACTTC
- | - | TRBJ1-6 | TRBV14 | CASSQTEYNSPLHF | TGTGCCAGCAGCCAGACAGAGTATAATTCACCCCTCCACTTT
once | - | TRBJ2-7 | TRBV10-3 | CAISDRRTEVDEQYF | TGTGCCATCAGTGACCGACGGACAGAAGTGGACGAGCAGTACTTC
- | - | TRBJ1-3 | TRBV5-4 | CASSFDFGNTIYF | TGTGCCAGCAGCTTCGACTTTGGAAACACCATATATTTT
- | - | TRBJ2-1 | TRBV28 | CASSFGGNYNEQFF | TGTGCCAGCAGTTTCGGGGGAAATTACAATGAGCAGTTCTTC
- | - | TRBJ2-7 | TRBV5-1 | CASSQGGSSYEQYF | TGCGCCAGCAGTCAGGGGGGGTCCTCCTACGAGCAGTACTTC
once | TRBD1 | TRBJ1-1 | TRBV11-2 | CASSFRDSLEAFF | TGTGCCAGCAGCTTCCGGGACAGCCTTGAAGCTTTCTTT
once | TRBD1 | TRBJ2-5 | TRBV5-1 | CASTSGQGRETQYF | TGCGCCAGCACGTCTGGACAGGGGCGGGAGACCCAGTACTTC
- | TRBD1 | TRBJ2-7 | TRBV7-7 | CASSLGPGGMYEQYF | TGTGCTAGCAGCTTAGGGCCAGGGGGCATGTACGAGCAGTACTTC
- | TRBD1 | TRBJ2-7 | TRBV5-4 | CASSSGQGAQKSYEQYF | TGTGCCAGCAGCTCGGGACAGGGGGCTCAAAAATCCTACGAGCAGTACTTC
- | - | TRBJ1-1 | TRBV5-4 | CASSLGQLDTEAFF | TGTGCCAGCAGCTTGGGACAGCTCGACACTGAAGCTTTCTTT
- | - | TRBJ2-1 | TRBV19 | CASSIGRGSSSYNEQFF | TGTGCCAGTAGTATAGGTAGAGGGAGTAGCTCCTACAATGAGCAGTTCTTC
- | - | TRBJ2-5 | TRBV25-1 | CASIPQGRETQYF | TGTGCCAGCATCCCCCAGGGGCGAGAGACCCAGTACTTC
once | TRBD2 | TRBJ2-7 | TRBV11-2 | CASSLETSGFSYEQYF | TGTGCCAGCAGCTTAGAAACTAGCGGCTTTTCCTACGAGCAGTACTTC
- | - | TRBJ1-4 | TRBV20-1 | CSAGEKLFF | TGCAGTGCAGGTGAAAAACTGTTTTTT
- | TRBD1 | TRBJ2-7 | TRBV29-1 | CSVTRQGAPLEQYF | TGCAGCGTTACAAGACAGGGGGCGCCTCTCGAGCAGTACTTC
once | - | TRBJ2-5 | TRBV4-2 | CASSQAALGGKETQYF | TGTGCCAGCAGCCAAGCCGCGTTAGGGGGGAAAGAGACCCAGTACTTC
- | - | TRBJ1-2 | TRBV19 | CASRRVNYGYTF | TGTGCCAGTAGGAGGGTCAACTATGGCTACACCTTC
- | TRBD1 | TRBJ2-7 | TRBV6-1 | CASSNKGQYSYEQYF | TGTGCCAGCAGTAATAAGGGACAGTACTCCTACGAGCAGTACTTC
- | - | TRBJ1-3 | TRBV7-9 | CASSFSWAANSGNTIYF | TGTGCCAGCAGCTTTTCCTGGGCAGCCAACTCTGGAAACACCATATATTTT
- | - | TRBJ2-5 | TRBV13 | CASSPRQYQETQYF | TGTGCCAGCAGCCCCCGACAGTACCAAGAGACCCAGTACTTC
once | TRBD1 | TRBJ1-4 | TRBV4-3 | CASSQGILWFEQGGATNEKLFF | TGCGCCAGCAGCCAAGGAATCCTTTGGTTTGAGCAGGGGGGGGCAACTAATGAAAAACTGTTTTTT
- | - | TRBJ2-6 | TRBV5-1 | CASSPDASGANVLTF | TGCGCCAGCAGCCCGGACGCCTCTGGGGCCAACGTCCTGACTTTC
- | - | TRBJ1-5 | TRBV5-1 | CASSPDGGPDSNQPQHF | TGCGCCAGCAGCCCGGACGGGGGGCCAGATAGCAATCAGCCCCAGCATTTT
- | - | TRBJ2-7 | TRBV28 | CASSPEGVLNQQYF | TGTGCCAGCAGTCCCGAGGGGGTATTGAATCAGCAGTACTTC
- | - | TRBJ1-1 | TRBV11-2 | CASSADRRDMNTEAFF | TGTGCCAGCAGCGCAGACAGGAGAGACATGAACACTGAAGCTTTCTTT
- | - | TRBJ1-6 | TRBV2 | CATQPRGMGNSPLHF | TGTGCCACCCAACCCCGGGGGATGGGTAATTCACCCCTCCACTTT
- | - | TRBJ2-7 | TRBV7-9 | CASSWASWEISLYEQYF | TGTGCCAGCAGCTGGGCCTCGTGGGAAATCTCTCTCTACGAGCAGTACTTC
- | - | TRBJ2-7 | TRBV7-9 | CASSSRGEEQYF | TGTGCCAGCAGCAGCAGGGGAGAGGAGCAGTACTTC
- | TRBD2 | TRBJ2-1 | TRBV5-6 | CASSLAGGLNEQFF | TGTGCCAGCAGCTTAGCGGGGGGTTTGAATGAGCAGTTCTTC
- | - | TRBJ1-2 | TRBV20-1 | CKSNYGYTF | TGCAAGTCGAACTATGGCTACACCTTC
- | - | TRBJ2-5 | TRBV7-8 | CASSPRASDPIETQYF | TGTGCCAGCAGCCCCCGGGCTAGCGATCCTATAGAGACCCAGTACTTC
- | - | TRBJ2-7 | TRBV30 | CAWSLRDEQYF | TGTGCCTGGAGTCTGAGGGACGAGCAGTACTTC
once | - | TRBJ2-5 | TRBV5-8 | CASSTRLGGETQYF | TGTGCCAGCAGCACGCGGTTGGGTGGGGAGACCCAGTACTTC